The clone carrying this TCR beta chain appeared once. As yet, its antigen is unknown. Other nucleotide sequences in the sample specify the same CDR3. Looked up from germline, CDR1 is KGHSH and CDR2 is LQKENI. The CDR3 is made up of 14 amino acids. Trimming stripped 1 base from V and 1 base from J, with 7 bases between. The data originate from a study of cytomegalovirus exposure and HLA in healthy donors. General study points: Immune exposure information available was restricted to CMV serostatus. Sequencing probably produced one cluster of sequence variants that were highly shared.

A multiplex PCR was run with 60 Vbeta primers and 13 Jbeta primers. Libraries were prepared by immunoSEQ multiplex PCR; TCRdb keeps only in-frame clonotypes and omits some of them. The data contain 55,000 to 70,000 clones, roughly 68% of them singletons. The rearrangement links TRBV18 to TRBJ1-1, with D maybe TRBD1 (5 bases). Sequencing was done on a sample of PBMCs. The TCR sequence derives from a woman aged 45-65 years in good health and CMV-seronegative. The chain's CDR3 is CASSPRQGNTEAFF. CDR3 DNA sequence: TGTGCCAGCTCACCACGTCAGGGGAACACTGAAGCTTTCTTT.